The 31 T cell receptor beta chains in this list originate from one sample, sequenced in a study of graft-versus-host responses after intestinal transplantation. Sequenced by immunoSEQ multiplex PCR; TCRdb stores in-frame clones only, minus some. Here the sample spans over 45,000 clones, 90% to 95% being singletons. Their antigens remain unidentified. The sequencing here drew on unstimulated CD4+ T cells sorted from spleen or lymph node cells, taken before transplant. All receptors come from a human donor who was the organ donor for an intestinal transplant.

The CDR3 region is CASSFTGQTYNEQFF. For the CDR3, the DNA is TGTGCCAGCAGCTTTACAGGCCAAACCTACAATGAGCAGTTCTTC. V usage is TRBV7-2 and J usage is TRBJ2-1; TRBD1 is a possible D gene (5 bases). The CDR3 sequence is 15 residues long. CDR1 and CDR2 (germline): SGHTA, FQGNSA. Trimming stripped 3 bases from V and 2 bases from J, with 11 bases between. The full variable domain, completed using reference TRBV7-2 and TRBJ2-1, is GAGVSQSPSNKVTEKGKDVELRCDPISGHTALYWYRQSLGQGLEFLIYFQGNSAPDKSGLPSDRFSAERTGGSVSTLTIQRTQQEDSAVYLCASSFTGQTYNEQFFGPGTRLTVL.

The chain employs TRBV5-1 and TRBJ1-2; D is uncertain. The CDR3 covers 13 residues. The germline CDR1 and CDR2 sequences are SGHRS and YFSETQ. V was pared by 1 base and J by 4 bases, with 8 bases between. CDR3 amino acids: CASSLWESYGYTF. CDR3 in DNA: TGCGCCAGCAGCTTGTGGGAGAGCTATGGCTACACCTTC. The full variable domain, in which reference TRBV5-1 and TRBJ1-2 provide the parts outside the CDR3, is KAGVTQTPRYLIKTRGQQVTLSCSPISGHRSVSWYQQTPGQGLQFLFEYFSETQRNKGNFPGRFSGRQFSNSRSEMNVSTLELGDSALYLCASSLWESYGYTFGSGTRLTVV.

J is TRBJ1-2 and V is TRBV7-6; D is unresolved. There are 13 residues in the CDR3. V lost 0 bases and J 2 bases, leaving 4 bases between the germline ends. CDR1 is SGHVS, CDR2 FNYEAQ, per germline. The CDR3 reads CASSLAMNYGYTF. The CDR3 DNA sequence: TGTGCCAGCAGCTTAGCAATGAACTATGGCTACACCTTC.

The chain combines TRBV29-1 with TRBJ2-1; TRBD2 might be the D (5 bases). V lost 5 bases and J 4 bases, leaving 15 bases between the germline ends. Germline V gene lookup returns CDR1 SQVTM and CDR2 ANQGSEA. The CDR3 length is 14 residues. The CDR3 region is CSVLMDSIYNEQFF. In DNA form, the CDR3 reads TGCAGCGTTTTAATGGACTCTATTTACAATGAGCAGTTCTTC.

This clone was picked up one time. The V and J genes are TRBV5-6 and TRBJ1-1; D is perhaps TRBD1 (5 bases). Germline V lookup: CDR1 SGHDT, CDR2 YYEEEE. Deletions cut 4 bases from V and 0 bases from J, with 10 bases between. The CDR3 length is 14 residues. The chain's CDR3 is CASSPGTMNTEAFF. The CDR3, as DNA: TGTGCCAGCAGCCCAGGGACCATGAACACTGAAGCTTTCTTT.

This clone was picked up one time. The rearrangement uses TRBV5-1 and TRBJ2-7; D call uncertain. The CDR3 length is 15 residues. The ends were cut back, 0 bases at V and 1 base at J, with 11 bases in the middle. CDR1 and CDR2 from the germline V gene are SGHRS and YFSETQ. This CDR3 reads CASSLVHPLSYEQYF. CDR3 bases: TGCGCCAGCAGCTTGGTCCACCCCCTTTCCTACGAGCAGTACTTC.

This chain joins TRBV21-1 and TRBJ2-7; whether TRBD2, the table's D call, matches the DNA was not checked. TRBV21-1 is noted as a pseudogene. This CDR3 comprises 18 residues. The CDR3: CASSSWTSGASFSYEQYF. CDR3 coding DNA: TGTGCCAGCAGCTCGTGGACTAGCGGCGCGTCCTTCTCCTACGAGCAGTACTTC.

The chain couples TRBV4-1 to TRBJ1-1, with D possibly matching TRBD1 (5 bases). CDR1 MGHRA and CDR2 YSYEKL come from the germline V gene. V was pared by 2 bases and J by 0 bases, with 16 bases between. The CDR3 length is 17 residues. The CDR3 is CASSQFRDASMNTEAFF. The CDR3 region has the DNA TGCGCCAGCAGCCAATTCCGGGACGCCTCCATGAACACTGAAGCTTTCTTT.

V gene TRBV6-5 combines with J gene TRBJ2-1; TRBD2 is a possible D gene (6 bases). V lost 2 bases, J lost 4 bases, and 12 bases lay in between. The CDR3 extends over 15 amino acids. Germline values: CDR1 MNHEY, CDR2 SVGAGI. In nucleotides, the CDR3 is TGTGCCAGCAGTTACGGGAGGAAGGCGTACAATGAGCAGTTCTTC. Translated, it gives CASSYGRKAYNEQFF.

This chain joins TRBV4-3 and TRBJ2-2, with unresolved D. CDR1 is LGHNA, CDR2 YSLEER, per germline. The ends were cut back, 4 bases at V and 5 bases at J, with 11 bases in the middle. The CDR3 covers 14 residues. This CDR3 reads CASSRTEETGELFF. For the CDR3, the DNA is TGCGCCAGCAGCCGCACCGAAGAGACCGGGGAGCTGTTTTTT.

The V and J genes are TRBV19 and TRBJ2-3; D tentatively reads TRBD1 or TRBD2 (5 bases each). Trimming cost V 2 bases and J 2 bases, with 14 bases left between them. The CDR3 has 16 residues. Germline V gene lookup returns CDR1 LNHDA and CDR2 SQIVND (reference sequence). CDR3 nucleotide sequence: TGTGCCAGTAGTATATCCGGGACGGCTGACACAGATACGCAGTATTTT. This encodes CASSISGTADTDTQYF.

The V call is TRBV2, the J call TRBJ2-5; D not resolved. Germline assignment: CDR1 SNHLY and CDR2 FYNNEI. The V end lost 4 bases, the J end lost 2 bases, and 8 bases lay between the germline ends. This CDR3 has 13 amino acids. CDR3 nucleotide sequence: TGTGCCAGCAGTGTGGGATGGCAAGAGACCCAGTACTTC. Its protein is CASSVGWQETQYF.

The DNA for the CDR3 is TGTGCCAGCAGCTCGATTGAACTAGCGGGGGGGATCGGAACAGATACGCAGTATTTT. Translated: CASSSIELAGGIGTDTQYF. The chain couples TRBV6-4 to TRBJ2-3; 13 positions agree with TRBD2. The CDR3 extends over 19 amino acids. Trimming at V came to 6 bases and at J to 3 bases, leaving 15 bases not matched to a gene. The germline gives CDR1 MRHNA, CDR2 SNTAGT.

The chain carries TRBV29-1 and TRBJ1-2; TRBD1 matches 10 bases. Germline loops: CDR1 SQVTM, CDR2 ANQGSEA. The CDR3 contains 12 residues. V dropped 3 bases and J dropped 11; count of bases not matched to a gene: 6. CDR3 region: CSVDGDRGRYTF. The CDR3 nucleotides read TGCAGCGTTGATGGGGACAGGGGAAGGTACACCTTC.

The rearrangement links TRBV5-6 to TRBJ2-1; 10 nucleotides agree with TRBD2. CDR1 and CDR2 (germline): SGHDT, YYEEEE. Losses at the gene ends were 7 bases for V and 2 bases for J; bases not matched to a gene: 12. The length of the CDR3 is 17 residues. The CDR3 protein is CASGFRSGGAPYNEQFF. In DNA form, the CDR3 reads TGTGCCAGCGGATTCCGCAGCGGGGGGGCTCCCTACAATGAGCAGTTCTTC.

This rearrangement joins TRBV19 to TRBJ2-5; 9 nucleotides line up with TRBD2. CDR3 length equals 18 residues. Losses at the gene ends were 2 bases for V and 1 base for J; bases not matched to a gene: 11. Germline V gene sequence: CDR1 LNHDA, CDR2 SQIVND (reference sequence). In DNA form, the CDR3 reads TGTGCCAGTAGTATATCTTTTGAGCGGGGGGAGTCCCAAGAGACCCAGTACTTC. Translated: CASSISFERGESQETQYF.

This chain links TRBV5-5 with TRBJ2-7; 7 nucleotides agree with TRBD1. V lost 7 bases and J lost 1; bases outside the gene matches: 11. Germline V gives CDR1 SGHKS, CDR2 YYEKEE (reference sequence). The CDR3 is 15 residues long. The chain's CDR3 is CASGALGQQSYEQYF. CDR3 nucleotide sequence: TGTGCCAGCGGCGCTCTGGGACAGCAGTCCTACGAGCAGTACTTC.

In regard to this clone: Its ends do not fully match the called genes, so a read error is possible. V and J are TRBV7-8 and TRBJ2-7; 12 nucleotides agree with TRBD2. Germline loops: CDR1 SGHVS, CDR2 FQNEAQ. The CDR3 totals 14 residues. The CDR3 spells CASSPPDLAGGLHF. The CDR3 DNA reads TGTGCCAGCAGCCCGCCCGATCTAGCGGGGGGGCTTCACTTC.

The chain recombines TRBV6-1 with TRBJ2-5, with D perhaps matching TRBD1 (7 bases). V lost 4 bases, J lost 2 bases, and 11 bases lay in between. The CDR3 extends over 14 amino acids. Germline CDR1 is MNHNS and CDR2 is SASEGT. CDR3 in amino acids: CASSVRDRQETQYF. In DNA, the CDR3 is TGTGCCAGCAGTGTGCGGGACAGACAAGAGACCCAGTACTTC.

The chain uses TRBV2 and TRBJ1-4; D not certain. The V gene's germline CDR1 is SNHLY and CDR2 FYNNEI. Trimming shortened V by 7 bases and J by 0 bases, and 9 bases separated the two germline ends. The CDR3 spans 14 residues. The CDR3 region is CASKGGPTNEKLFF. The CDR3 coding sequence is TGTGCCAGCAAGGGCGGGCCAACTAATGAAAAACTGTTTTTT.

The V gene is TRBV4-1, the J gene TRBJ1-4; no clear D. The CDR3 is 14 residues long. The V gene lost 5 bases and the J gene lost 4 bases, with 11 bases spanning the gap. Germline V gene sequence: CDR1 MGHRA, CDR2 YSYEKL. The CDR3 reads CASSSGGYNEKLFF. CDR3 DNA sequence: TGCGCCAGCAGCAGTGGAGGGTATAATGAAAAACTGTTTTTT.

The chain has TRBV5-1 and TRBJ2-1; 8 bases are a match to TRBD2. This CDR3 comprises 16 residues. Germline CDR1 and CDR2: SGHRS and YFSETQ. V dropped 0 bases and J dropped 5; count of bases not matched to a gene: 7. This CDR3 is CASSLAYGGADNEQFF. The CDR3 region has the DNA TGCGCCAGCAGCTTGGCCTACGGGGGGGCCGACAATGAGCAGTTCTTC.

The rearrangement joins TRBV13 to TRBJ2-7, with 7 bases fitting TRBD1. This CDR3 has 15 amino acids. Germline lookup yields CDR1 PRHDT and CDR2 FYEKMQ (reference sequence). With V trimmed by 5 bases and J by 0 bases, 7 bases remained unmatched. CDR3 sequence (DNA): TGTGCCAGCAGCATTCGACAGGGCTACTCCTACGAGCAGTACTTC. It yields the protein CASSIRQGYSYEQYF.

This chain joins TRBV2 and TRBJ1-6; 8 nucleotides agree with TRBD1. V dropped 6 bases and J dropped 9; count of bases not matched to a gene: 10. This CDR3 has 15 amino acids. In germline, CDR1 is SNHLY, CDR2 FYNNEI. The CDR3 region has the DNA TGTGCCAGCAGATTGATGGACAGGGAGGGTTCACCCCTCCACTTT. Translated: CASRLMDREGSPLHF.

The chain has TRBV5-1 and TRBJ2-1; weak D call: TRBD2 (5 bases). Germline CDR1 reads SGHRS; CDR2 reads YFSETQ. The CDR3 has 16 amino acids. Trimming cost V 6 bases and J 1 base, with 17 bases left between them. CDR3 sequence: CASNLEQRRSYNEQFF. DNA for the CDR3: TGCGCCAGCAACCTGGAGCAAAGGAGGTCCTACAATGAGCAGTTCTTC.

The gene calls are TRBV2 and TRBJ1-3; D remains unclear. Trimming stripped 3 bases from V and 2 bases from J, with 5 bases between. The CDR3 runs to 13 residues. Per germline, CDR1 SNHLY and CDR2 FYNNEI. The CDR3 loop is CASSDRAGNTIYF. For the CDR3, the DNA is TGTGCCAGCAGTGACCGCGCTGGAAACACCATATATTTT.

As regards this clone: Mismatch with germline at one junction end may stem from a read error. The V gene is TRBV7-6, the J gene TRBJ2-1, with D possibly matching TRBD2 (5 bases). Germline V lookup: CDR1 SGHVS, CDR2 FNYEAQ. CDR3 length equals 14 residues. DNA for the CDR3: TGTGCCAGCAGCTTACGGGATCTTTACAATGGGCAGTTCTTC. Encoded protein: CASSLRDLYNGQFF.

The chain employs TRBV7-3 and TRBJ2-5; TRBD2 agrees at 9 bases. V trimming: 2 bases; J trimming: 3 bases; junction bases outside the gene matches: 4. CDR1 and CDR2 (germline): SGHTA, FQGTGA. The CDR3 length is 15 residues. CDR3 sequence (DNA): TGTGCCAGCAGCTTAGGCTTAGCGGGGGAAGAGACCCAGTACTTC. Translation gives CASSLGLAGEETQYF.

CDR3: CASRKTGLNSPLHF. CDR3 DNA: TGTGCCAGCAGAAAGACAGGGTTAAATTCACCCCTCCACTTT. The chain recombines TRBV6-5 with TRBJ1-6; 7 nucleotides align to TRBD1. V lost 6 bases to trimming and J lost 7 bases; unmatched junction nucleotides: 6. Germline CDR1 and CDR2: MNHEY and SVGAGI. The CDR3 sequence is 14 residues long.

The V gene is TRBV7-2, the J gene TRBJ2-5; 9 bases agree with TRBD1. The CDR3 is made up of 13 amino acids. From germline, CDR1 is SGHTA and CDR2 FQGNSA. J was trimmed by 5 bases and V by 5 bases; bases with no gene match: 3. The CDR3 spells CASSVQGAETQYF. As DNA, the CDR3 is TGTGCCAGCAGCGTACAGGGGGCGGAGACCCAGTACTTC.

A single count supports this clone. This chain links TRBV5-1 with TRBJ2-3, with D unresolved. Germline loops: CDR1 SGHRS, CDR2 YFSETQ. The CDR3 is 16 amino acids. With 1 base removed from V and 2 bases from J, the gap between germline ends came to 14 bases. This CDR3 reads CASSLSRPTLTDTQYF. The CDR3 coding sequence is TGCGCCAGCAGCTTGTCGAGGCCTACCCTCACAGATACGCAGTATTTT.